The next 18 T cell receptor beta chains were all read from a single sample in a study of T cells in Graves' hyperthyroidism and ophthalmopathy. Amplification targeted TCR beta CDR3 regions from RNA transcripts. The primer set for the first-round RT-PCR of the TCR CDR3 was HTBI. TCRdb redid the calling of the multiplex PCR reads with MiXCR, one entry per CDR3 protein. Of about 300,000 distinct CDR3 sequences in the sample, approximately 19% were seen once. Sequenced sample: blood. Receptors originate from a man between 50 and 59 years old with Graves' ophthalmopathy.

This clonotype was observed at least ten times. Written as DNA, the CDR3 is TGTGCCAGCAGCCTCGGACAGGACACTGAAGCTTTCTTT. Translated: CASSLGQDTEAFF. This chain links TRBV3-1 with TRBJ1-1, with TRBD1 identical over 7 bases. CDR1 is LGHDT and CDR2 is YNNKEL in the germline V gene (reference sequence). Trimming took 4 bases from V and 3 from J; bases not matched to a gene: 2. This CDR3 region has 13 residues.

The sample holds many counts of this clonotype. CDR3 region: CASRESTGPWGEQYF. In DNA form, the CDR3 reads TGTGCCAGCAGGGAGTCGACAGGGCCTTGGGGAGAGCAGTACTTC. The gene calls are TRBV12-3 or TRBV12-4 and TRBJ2-7; 7 bases match TRBD1. The CDR3 runs to 15 residues. V was clipped by 6 bases and J by 7 bases; unmatched bases: 15.

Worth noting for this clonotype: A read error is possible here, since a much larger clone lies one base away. CDR3 sequence: CASSRQGGSTGTQYF. The CDR3 DNA sequence: TGTGCCAGCAGTCGACAGGGGGGGAGCACAGGTACGCAGTATTTT. The chain is built from TRBV28 and TRBJ2-3; 9 bases are shared with TRBD1. Germline CDR1 and CDR2: MDHEN and SYDVKM. This CDR3 has 15 residues.

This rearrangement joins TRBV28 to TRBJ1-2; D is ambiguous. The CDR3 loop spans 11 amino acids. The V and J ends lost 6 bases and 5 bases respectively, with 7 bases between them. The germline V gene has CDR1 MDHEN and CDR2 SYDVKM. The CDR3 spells CASREQYGYTF. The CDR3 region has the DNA TGTGCCAGCAGGGAACAATATGGCTACACCTTC.

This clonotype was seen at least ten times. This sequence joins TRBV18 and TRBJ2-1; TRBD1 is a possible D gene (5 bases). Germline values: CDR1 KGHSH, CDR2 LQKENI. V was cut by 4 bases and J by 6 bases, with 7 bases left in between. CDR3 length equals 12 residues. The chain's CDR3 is CASSLDSNEQFF. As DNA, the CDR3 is TGTGCCAGCTCACTTGACAGCAATGAGCAGTTCTTC.

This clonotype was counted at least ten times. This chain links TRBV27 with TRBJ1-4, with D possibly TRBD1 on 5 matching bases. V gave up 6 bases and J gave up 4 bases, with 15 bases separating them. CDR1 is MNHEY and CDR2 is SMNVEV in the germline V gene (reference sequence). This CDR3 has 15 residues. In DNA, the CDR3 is TGTGCCAGCAGCCTTTACACAGGTCTTAATGAAAAACTGTTTTTT. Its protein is CASSLYTGLNEKLFF.

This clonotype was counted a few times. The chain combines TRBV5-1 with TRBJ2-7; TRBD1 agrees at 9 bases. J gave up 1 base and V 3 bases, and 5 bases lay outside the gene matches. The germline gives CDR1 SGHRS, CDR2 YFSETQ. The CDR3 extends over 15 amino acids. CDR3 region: CASSSRTGASYEQYF. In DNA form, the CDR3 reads TGCGCCAGCAGCTCACGGACAGGGGCATCCTACGAGCAGTACTTC. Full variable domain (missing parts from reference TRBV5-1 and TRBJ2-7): KAGVTQTPRYLIKTRGQQVTLSCSPISGHRSVSWYQQTPGQGLQFLFEYFSETQRNKGNFPGRFSGRQFSNSRSEMNVSTLELGDSALYLCASSSRTGASYEQYFGPGTRLTVT.

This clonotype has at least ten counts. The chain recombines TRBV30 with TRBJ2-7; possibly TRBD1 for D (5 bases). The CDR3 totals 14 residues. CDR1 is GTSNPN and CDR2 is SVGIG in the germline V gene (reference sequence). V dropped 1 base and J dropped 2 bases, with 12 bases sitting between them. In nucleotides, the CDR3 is TGTGCCTGGAGTGCACTGACAGTAACCTACGAGCAGTACTTC. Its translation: CAWSALTVTYEQYF.

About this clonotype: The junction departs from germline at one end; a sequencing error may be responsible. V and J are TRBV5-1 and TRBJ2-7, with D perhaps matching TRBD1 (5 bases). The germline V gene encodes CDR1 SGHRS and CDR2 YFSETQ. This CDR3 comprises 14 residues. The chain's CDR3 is CAGSLVSGSSEQYF. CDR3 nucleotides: TGCGCCGGCAGCTTGGTGTCAGGGTCATCCGAGCAGTACTTC. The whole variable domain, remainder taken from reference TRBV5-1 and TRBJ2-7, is KAGVTQTPRYLIKTRGQQVTLSCSPISGHRSVSWYQQTPGQGLQFLFEYFSETQRNKGNFPGRFSGRQFSNSRSEMNVSTLELGDSALYLCAGSLVSGSSEQYFGPGTRLTVT.

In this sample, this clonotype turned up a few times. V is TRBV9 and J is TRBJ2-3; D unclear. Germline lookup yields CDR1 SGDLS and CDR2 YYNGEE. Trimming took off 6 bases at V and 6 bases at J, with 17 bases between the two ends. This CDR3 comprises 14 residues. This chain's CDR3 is CASMPGANQDTQYF. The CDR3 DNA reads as TGTGCCAGCATGCCTGGAGCGAACCAGGATACGCAGTATTTT.

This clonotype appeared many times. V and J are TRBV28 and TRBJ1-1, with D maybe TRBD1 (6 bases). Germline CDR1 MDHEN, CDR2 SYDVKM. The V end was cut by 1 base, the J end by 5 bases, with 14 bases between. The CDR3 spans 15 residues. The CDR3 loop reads CASSLLGGLTTEAFF. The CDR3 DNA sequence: TGTGCCAGCAGTTTATTAGGGGGGCTTACTACTGAAGCTTTCTTT.

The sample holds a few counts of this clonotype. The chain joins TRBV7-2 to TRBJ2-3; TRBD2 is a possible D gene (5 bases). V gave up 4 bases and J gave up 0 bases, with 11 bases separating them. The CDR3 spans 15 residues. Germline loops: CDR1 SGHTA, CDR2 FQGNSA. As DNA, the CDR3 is TGTGCCAGCAGCTCTAGAGGGTCTAGCACAGATACGCAGTATTTT. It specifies CASSSRGSSTDTQYF.

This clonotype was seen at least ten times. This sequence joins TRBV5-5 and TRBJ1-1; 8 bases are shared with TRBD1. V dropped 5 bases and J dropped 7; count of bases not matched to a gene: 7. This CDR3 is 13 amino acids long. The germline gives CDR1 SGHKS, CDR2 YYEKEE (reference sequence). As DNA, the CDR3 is TGTGCCAGCAGTTTCCGGGACAGGTTTGAAGCTTTCTTT. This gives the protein CASSFRDRFEAFF.

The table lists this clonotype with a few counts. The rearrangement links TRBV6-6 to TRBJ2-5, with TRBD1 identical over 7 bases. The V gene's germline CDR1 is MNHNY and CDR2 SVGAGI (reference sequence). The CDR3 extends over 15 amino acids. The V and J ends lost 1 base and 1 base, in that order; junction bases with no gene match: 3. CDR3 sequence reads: CASSYFWDSQETQYF. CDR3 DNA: TGTGCCAGCAGTTACTTTTGGGACAGCCAAGAGACCCAGTACTTC.

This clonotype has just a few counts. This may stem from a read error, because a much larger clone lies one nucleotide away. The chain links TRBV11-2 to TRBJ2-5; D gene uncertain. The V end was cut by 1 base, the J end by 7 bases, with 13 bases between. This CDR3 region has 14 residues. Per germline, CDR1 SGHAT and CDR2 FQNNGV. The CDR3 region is CASSLGSGKGTQYF. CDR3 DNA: TGTGCCAGCAGCTTAGGGTCAGGTAAAGGGACCCAGTACTTC.

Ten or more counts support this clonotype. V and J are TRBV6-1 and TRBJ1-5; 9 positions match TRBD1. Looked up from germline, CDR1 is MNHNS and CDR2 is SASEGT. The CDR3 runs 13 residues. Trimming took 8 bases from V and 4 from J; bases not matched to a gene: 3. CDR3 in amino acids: CASEDRGNQPQHF. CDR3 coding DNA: TGTGCCAGCGAGGACAGGGGAAATCAGCCCCAGCATTTT.

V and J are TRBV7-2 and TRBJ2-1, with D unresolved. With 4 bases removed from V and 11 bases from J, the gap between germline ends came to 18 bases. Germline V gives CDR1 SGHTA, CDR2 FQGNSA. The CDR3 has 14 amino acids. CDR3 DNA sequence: TGTGCCAGCAGCTCAACCCCCACGGACCCAAAGCAGTTCTTC. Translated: CASSSTPTDPKQFF.

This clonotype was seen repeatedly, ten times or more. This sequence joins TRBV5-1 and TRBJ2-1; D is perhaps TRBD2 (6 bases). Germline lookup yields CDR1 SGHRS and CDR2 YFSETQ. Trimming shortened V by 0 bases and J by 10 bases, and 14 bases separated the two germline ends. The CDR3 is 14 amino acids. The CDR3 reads CASSLGTNTEEQFF. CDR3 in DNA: TGCGCCAGCAGCTTGGGGACTAATACCGAAGAGCAGTTCTTC.